These 10 T cell receptor beta chains share one sample of origin, sequenced in a study of T cells after yellow fever vaccination (dated by TCRdb to between 2018 and 2020). In the paper's terms, the treatment or condition label means: live attenuated yellow fever vaccine strain. Preparation of the library involved 5' RACE. The run used an Illumina HiSeq 2500. TCRdb passed the public sequencing reads through fastp at Q25 and MiXCR, retaining productive beta sequences. Entries that share a CDR3 protein sequence are merged under the most common genes and DNA. The sample data list over 200,000 distinct CDR3 sequences, and 6% to 8% of these were observed just once. The ten biggest clones cover more than 0.85% of the sample. The source was CD4+ T cells sorted from PBMCs, collected on the day of the yellow fever booster vaccination. All receptors come from a man younger than 40 who received the YFV17D yellow fever vaccine.

In its sample, this clonotype was seen many times. The chain combines TRBV20-1 with TRBJ2-3; D might be TRBD2 (6 bases). The germline V and J ends were trimmed by 5 bases and 4 bases, with 13 bases remaining between them. Germline V gene lookup returns CDR1 DFQATT and CDR2 SNEGSKA (reference sequence). The CDR3 sequence is 13 residues long. CDR3 sequence reads: CSARLEGPDTQYF. CDR3 bases: TGCAGTGCTCGACTAGAAGGGCCAGATACGCAGTATTTT.

The chain uses TRBV20-1 and TRBJ2-1; no reliable D call. The ends were cut back, 0 bases at V and 0 bases at J, with 12 bases in the middle. This CDR3 has 16 amino acids. Germline assignment: CDR1 DFQATT and CDR2 SNEGSKA (reference sequence). CDR3 in DNA: TGCAGTGCTAGAGATTTGTCCGCGAGCTCCTACAATGAGCAGTTCTTC. Its translation is CSARDLSASSYNEQFF.

This clonotype was observed at least ten times. The J gene is TRBJ2-7, the V gene TRBV12-3 or TRBV12-4; TRBD2 matches at 11 bases. The CDR3 is 15 residues long. With V trimmed by 5 bases and J by 3 bases, 6 bases remained unmatched. CDR3 nucleotides: TGTGCCAGCAGTCCTCTAGCGGGAGGAATCTACGAGCAGTACTTC. It is translated as CASSPLAGGIYEQYF.

The rearrangement uses TRBV7-8 and TRBJ2-5, with 9 bases lining up with TRBD2. CDR3 length: 16 residues. V lost 5 bases, J lost 5 bases, and 12 bases stayed unmatched. In germline, CDR1 is SGHVS, CDR2 FQNEAQ. CDR3 loop: CASSGGTSLIGETQYF. DNA of the CDR3: TGTGCCAGCAGCGGCGGGACTAGCTTAATTGGGGAGACCCAGTACTTC.

V usage is TRBV5-1 and J usage is TRBJ2-5; 8 bases are shared with TRBD1. Unmatched junction bases numbered 11, after V lost 5 bases and J lost 5 bases. Germline V gene data show CDR1 as SGHRS and CDR2 as YFSETQ. The length of the CDR3 is 15 residues. DNA of the CDR3: TGCGCCAGCAGTAGTGGACAGGGCAGTCAGGAGACCCAGTACTTC. It codes for CASSSGQGSQETQYF.

This clonotype was observed a few times. The J gene is TRBJ2-3, the V gene TRBV20-1, with D possibly matching TRBD1 (6 bases). Trimming removed 5 bases from V and 5 bases from J, with 14 bases in between. Germline assignment: CDR1 DFQATT and CDR2 SNEGSKA (reference sequence). CDR3 length equals 13 residues. CDR3 region: CSAERTDKDTQYF. Written as DNA, the CDR3 is TGCAGTGCTGAAAGGACAGACAAAGATACGCAGTATTTT.

At least ten counts were recorded for this clonotype. The chain is built from TRBV6-2 or TRBV6-3 and TRBJ2-5, with 9 bases lining up with TRBD1. J gave up 5 bases and V 6 bases, and 10 bases lay outside the gene matches. The CDR3 spans 15 residues. The germline CDR1 and CDR2 sequences are MNHEY and SVGEGT. The CDR3 reads CASRQDRGSRETQYF. CDR3 sequence (DNA): TGTGCCAGCAGACAGGACAGGGGTAGTCGGGAGACCCAGTACTTC.

This clonotype was found a few times. This chain connects TRBV7-9 to TRBJ2-3; D gene unclear. Per germline, CDR1 SEHNR and CDR2 FQNEAQ (reference sequence). This CDR3 is 16 amino acids long. V lost 4 bases and J 2 bases, leaving 16 bases between the germline ends. In nucleotides, the CDR3 is TGTGCCAGCAGCTCCCTTGGCTGGCCCCCCACAGATACGCAGTATTTT. It encodes CASSSLGWPPTDTQYF.

This clonotype was seen many times. The rearrangement uses TRBV25-1 and TRBJ2-3; 7 bases map to TRBD1. Germline V gene lookup returns CDR1 MGHDK and CDR2 SYGVNS. The CDR3 runs 13 residues. The junction had 7 bases not matched to a gene; V was cut back by 9 bases and J by 4 bases. This CDR3 reads CARGTVSADTQYF. CDR3 nucleotide sequence: TGTGCCAGGGGGACAGTTAGCGCAGATACGCAGTATTTT.

The chain combines TRBV6-5 with TRBJ2-2; 10 bases fit TRBD2. With 7 bases clipped from V and 4 bases from J, the junction kept 9 bases outside the gene matches. The CDR3 contains 16 residues. Germline CDR1 and CDR2: MNHEY and SVGAGI. The DNA for the CDR3 is TGTGCCAGCAATTCTCTGAGCGGGAGGGGCACCGGGGAGCTGTTTTTT. It specifies CASNSLSGRGTGELFF.